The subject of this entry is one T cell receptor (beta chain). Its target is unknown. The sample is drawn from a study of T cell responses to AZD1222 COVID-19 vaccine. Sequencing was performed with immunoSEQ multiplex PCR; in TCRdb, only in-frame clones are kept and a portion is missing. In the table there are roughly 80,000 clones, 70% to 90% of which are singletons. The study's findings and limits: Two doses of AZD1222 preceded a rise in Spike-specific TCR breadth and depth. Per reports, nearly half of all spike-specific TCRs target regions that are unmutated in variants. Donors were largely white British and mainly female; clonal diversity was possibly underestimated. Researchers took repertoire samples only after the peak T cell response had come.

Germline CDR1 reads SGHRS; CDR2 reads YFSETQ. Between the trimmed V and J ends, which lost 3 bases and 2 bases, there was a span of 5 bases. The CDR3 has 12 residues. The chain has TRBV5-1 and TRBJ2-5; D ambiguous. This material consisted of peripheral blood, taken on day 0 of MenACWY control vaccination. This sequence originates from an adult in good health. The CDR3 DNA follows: TGCGCCAGCAGCTACGCACAAGAGACCCAGTACTTC. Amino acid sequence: CASSYAQETQYF.